These 27 T cell receptor beta chains came from one sample sequenced in a study of Tregs in tolerant kidney transplant recipients (dated by TCRdb to between 2018 and 2020). Per the publication, the time point label means: blood sample drawn before combined kidney and bone marrow transplant. The library was prepared using the immunoSEQ multiplex PCR assay. Held by TCRdb, this immuneACCESS table contains in-frame sequences only and omits some clones. Under half of the omission traces to an unresolved V gene where checked; the cause of the rest is unknown. The sample has 50,000 to 80,000 clones on record, under 98% of them singletons. 0.34% of the sample comes from the top ten. Specimen: Tregs from blood, collected before the transplant. These receptors came from a human donor who received a combined kidney and bone marrow transplant.

The chain employs TRBV5-1 and TRBJ2-6; TRBD2 might be the D (5 bases). The germline V gene has CDR1 SGHRS and CDR2 YFSETQ. There are 14 residues in the CDR3. V lost 9 bases, J lost 1 base, and 11 bases lay in between. In nucleotides, the CDR3 is TGCGCCACCAACGAGGGATCTGGGGCCAACGTCCTGACTTTC. Amino acid sequence: CATNEGSGANVLTF.

The chain recombines TRBV11-3 with TRBJ1-3; D is unclear. The germline CDR1 and CDR2 sequences are SGHNT and YENEEA. This CDR3 is built from 14 residues. V lost 4 bases and J 5 bases, leaving 12 bases between the germline ends. CDR3 bases: TGTGCCAGCAGCTCTAGCCCGTCTAGAAACACCATATATTTT. It encodes CASSSSPSRNTIYF. Full variable domain (remainder filled in from reference TRBV11-3 and TRBJ1-3): EAGVVQSPRYKIIEKKQPVAFWCNPISGHNTLYWYLQNLGQGPELLIRYENEEAVDDSQLPKDRFSAERLKGVDSTLKIQPAELGDSAVYLCASSSSPSRNTIYFGEGSWLTVV.

J is TRBJ2-5 and V is TRBV4-2, with 11 nucleotides matching TRBD2. The CDR3 sequence is 15 residues long. Germline V gene sequence: CDR1 LGHNA, CDR2 YNFKEQ. Trimming cost V 4 bases and J 5 bases; bases outside gene matches: 6. CDR3 in amino acids: CASSPTSGRDETQYF. Written as DNA, the CDR3 is TGTGCCAGCAGCCCCACTAGCGGGAGAGACGAGACCCAGTACTTC.

The chain carries TRBV11-2 and TRBJ1-2; D ambiguous. CDR3 length: 13 amino acids. Germline V gene data show CDR1 as SGHAT and CDR2 as FQNNGV. Trimming removed 0 bases at V and 3 bases at J, with 5 bases between. Written as DNA, the CDR3 is TGTGCCAGCAGCTTAGACACATACTATGGCTACACCTTC. This translates into CASSLDTYYGYTF.

The rearrangement joins TRBV10-3 to TRBJ2-1, with D possibly TRBD1 on 6 matching bases. Trimming left V 7 bases short and J 4 bases short, with 11 bases between. This CDR3 is built from 13 residues. Germline CDR1 and CDR2: ENHRY and SYGVKD. The CDR3 spells CAIMGAGYNEQFF. The CDR3 region has the DNA TGTGCCATCATGGGGGCTGGGTACAATGAGCAGTTCTTC.

This clone was detected once. CDR3 residues: CATRQGGTNEKLFF. As DNA, the CDR3 is TGTGCCACCCGACAGGGTGGCACTAATGAAAAACTGTTTTTT. The rearrangement uses TRBV10-3 and TRBJ1-4, with TRBD1 matching 7 bases. V lost 10 bases and J lost 2; bases outside the gene matches: 7. Germline values: CDR1 ENHRY, CDR2 SYGVKD. CDR3 length equals 14 residues.

This sequence joins TRBV4-3 and TRBJ1-1; maybe TRBD1 (5 bases). There are 14 residues in the CDR3. Germline CDR1 LGHNA, CDR2 YSLEER. The V gene lost 0 bases and the J gene lost 4 bases, with 9 bases spanning the gap. CDR3 sequence (DNA): TGCGCCAGCAGCCAAGACGCAGGGTCCACTGAAGCTTTCTTT. This translates into CASSQDAGSTEAFF.

This clone was picked up one time. The rearrangement links TRBV4-1 to TRBJ2-1; tentative D call: TRBD1 (5 bases). V lost 0 bases and J lost 6, with 18 bases in between. The CDR3 is made up of 17 amino acids. Germline values: CDR1 MGHRA, CDR2 YSYEKL. This CDR3 is CASSQDWVSGSPNEQFF. The CDR3 DNA reads as TGCGCCAGCAGCCAAGATTGGGTGTCAGGGTCTCCCAATGAGCAGTTCTTC.

The chain's CDR3 is CASSTGGACEQYF. CDR3 bases: TGTGCCAGCAGCACTGGGGGGGCTTGCGAGCAGTACTTC. V is TRBV6-4 and J is TRBJ2-7, with D possibly TRBD2 on 7 matching bases. Germline values: CDR1 MRHNA, CDR2 SNTAGT. V was shortened by 6 bases and J by 6 bases, with 15 bases between the two germline ends. This CDR3 comprises 13 residues.

The chain couples TRBV7-8 to TRBJ2-3; 10 bases match TRBD2. The V gene end was trimmed by 1 base and the J gene end by 6 bases; junction bases not matched to a gene: 10. Germline V gives CDR1 SGHVS, CDR2 FQNEAQ. There are 17 residues in the CDR3. The CDR3 protein is CASSLGRTSGAGDTQYF. The CDR3 coding sequence is TGTGCCAGCAGCTTAGGTAGGACTAGCGGAGCCGGGGATACGCAGTATTTT. Looking up the rest from reference TRBV7-8 and TRBJ2-3 gives the full variable domain: GAGVSQSPRYKVAKRGQDVALRCDPISGHVSLFWYQQALGQGPEFLTYFQNEAQLDKSGLPSDRFFAERPEGSVSTLKIQRTQQEDSAVYLCASSLGRTSGAGDTQYFGPGTRLTVL.

The chain combines TRBV28 with TRBJ1-4, with TRBD1 matching 8 bases. The CDR3 is 13 residues long. V lost 6 bases to trimming and J lost 7 bases; unmatched junction nucleotides: 4. Germline assignment: CDR1 MDHEN and CDR2 SYDVKM. The CDR3 spells CASRQGVFEKLFF. The CDR3 nucleotides are TGTGCCAGCAGACAGGGGGTATTTGAAAAACTGTTTTTT.

This chain uses TRBV7-3 with TRBJ1-2; a possible D gene is TRBD1 (5 bases). Germline V gene sequence: CDR1 SGHTA, CDR2 FQGTGA. Trimming cost V 3 bases and J 8 bases, with 13 bases left between them. CDR3 length: 13 amino acids. CDR3 coding DNA: TGTGCCAGCAGCTTGGAGGGACGTCTGGGCTACACCTTC. Translation gives CASSLEGRLGYTF.

The chain employs TRBV5-5 and TRBJ2-2; maybe TRBD1 (5 bases). The V gene lost 2 bases and the J gene lost 0 bases, with 8 bases spanning the gap. Germline-derived CDR1 and CDR2 are SGHKS and YYEKEE (reference sequence). The CDR3 totals 15 residues. CDR3 loop: CASSLVTANTGELFF. For the CDR3, the DNA is TGTGCCAGCAGCTTAGTGACAGCGAACACCGGGGAGCTGTTTTTT.

This CDR3 reads CASSMGGSTDTQYF. CDR3 DNA: TGTGCCAGTAGTATGGGGGGTAGCACAGATACGCAGTATTTT. The rearrangement uses TRBV19 and TRBJ2-3; possible D gene TRBD2, 6 bases. CDR3 length equals 14 residues. Trimming stripped 3 bases from V and 0 bases from J, with 7 bases between. Germline loops: CDR1 LNHDA, CDR2 SQIVND (reference sequence).

This chain connects TRBV7-2 to TRBJ2-3; 8 bases fit TRBD1. Germline CDR1 and CDR2: SGHTA and FQGNSA. This CDR3 has 15 amino acids. V gave up 2 bases and J gave up 6 bases; unmatched junction bases: 7. The CDR3 nucleotides read TGTGCCAGCAGCTTACTAGGACAGGGCTATGATACGCAGTATTTT. Its translation is CASSLLGQGYDTQYF.

The chain couples TRBV19 to TRBJ2-2; perhaps TRBD1 as D (5 bases). The CDR3 sequence is 14 residues long. Germline V gives CDR1 LNHDA, CDR2 SQIVND (reference sequence). V was trimmed by 1 base and J by 7 bases, leaving 10 bases between them. The CDR3 sequence: CASSIGQGHGELFF. CDR3 bases: TGTGCCAGTAGTATAGGCCAGGGTCACGGGGAGCTGTTTTTT.

V gene TRBV29-1 combines with J gene TRBJ2-7; D unclear. V gave up 4 bases and J gave up 2 bases, with 9 bases separating them. The CDR3 extends over 12 amino acids. Germline CDR1 and CDR2: SQVTM and ANQGSEA. The CDR3 loop is CSVVVQAYEQYF. The CDR3 coding sequence is TGCAGCGTTGTAGTGCAAGCCTACGAGCAGTACTTC.

The chain couples TRBV18 to TRBJ2-7; D gene ambiguous. V gave up 0 bases and J gave up 3 bases, with 6 bases separating them. Germline CDR1 is KGHSH and CDR2 is LQKENI. The CDR3 sequence is 13 residues long. The CDR3 DNA is TGTGCCAGCTCACCACCGGGCAACTACGAGCAGTACTTC. As protein: CASSPPGNYEQYF.

This chain uses TRBV29-1 with TRBJ1-2, with D perhaps matching TRBD1 (6 bases). Germline assignment: CDR1 SQVTM and CDR2 ANQGSEA. This CDR3 has 13 residues. Trimming stripped 7 bases from V and 2 bases from J, with 14 bases between. CDR3 loop: CSAVRGGNYGYTF. The CDR3 DNA reads as TGCAGCGCCGTTAGGGGGGGAAACTATGGCTACACCTTC.

The chain uses TRBV18 and TRBJ1-2; D gene uncertain. This CDR3 comprises 15 residues. CDR1 and CDR2 (germline): KGHSH, LQKENI. Trimming cost V 3 bases and J 8 bases, with 19 bases left between them. The CDR3 coding sequence is TGTGCCAGCTCACCGCAGGTTCCCTCTCTTGAGGGCTACACCTTC. It translates to CASSPQVPSLEGYTF. Using reference TRBV18 and TRBJ1-2 for the parts outside the CDR3, the full variable domain is NAGVMQNPRHLVRRRGQEARLRCSPMKGHSHVYWYRQLPEEGLKFMVYLQKENIIDESGMPKERFSAEFPKEGPSILRIQQVVRGDSAAYFCASSPQVPSLEGYTFGSGTRLTVV.

The V and J genes are TRBV15 and TRBJ2-7; 9 nucleotides agree with TRBD1. With V trimmed by 2 bases and J by 7 bases, 6 bases remained unmatched. CDR3 size: 14 residues. CDR1 and CDR2 (germline): LNHNV, YYDKDF (reference sequence). The CDR3 bases are TGTGCCACCAGCAGAAGGACAGGGGCTGGGGAGCAGTACTTC. It translates to CATSRRTGAGEQYF.

The V and J genes are TRBV19 and TRBJ1-5; TRBD1 matches at 9 bases. Germline trimming cut 2 bases from V and 5 bases from J; bases unmatched to any gene: 7. CDR3 length equals 16 residues. Per germline, CDR1 LNHDA and CDR2 SQIVND (reference sequence). CDR3 bases: TGTGCCAGTAGTATACTCGGGACAGGGATGGATCAGCCCCAGCATTTT. This sequence encodes CASSILGTGMDQPQHF.

The gene calls are TRBV2 and TRBJ2-1, with 8 nucleotides matching TRBD2. The V gene's germline CDR1 is SNHLY and CDR2 FYNNEI. V shed 4 bases and J 9 bases; nucleotides not matched to a gene: 11. The CDR3 is made up of 15 amino acids. The CDR3 protein is CASSVDSGNKFEQFF. In DNA, the CDR3 is TGTGCCAGCAGTGTAGATAGCGGGAACAAGTTTGAGCAGTTCTTC.

This clone was picked up one time. This chain joins TRBV11-3 and TRBJ2-7; D gene uncertain. The germline V gene encodes CDR1 SGHNT and CDR2 YENEEA. V was pared by 3 bases and J by 4 bases, with 10 bases between. The CDR3 loop spans 13 amino acids. CDR3 nucleotide sequence: TGTGCCAGCAGCTTGGAACTAACTTACGAGCAGTACTTC. Translation gives CASSLELTYEQYF. Full variable domain (missing parts from reference TRBV11-3 and TRBJ2-7): EAGVVQSPRYKIIEKKQPVAFWCNPISGHNTLYWYLQNLGQGPELLIRYENEEAVDDSQLPKDRFSAERLKGVDSTLKIQPAELGDSAVYLCASSLELTYEQYFGPGTRLTVT.

The V call is TRBV7-3, the J call TRBJ2-7, with D possibly matching TRBD1 (5 bases). There are 15 residues in the CDR3. Per germline, CDR1 SGHTA and CDR2 FQGTGA. V was trimmed by 2 bases and J by 2 bases, leaving 13 bases between them. The CDR3 region is CASSLSWGLPYEQYF. The CDR3 nucleotides read TGTGCCAGCAGCTTATCTTGGGGCCTACCCTACGAGCAGTACTTC.

J is TRBJ2-7 and V is TRBV7-2; 7 bases align to TRBD2. This CDR3 region has 14 residues. V shed 6 bases, J shed 2 bases, and the junction held 7 bases outside the gene matches. CDR1 is SGHTA and CDR2 is FQGNSA in the germline V gene. CDR3: CASSPREWAYEQYF. Here the CDR3 DNA reads TGTGCCAGCAGTCCGCGGGAGTGGGCCTACGAGCAGTACTTC.

This clone is a singleton in its sample. The chain joins TRBV28 to TRBJ1-5; TRBD1 agrees at 10 bases. After removal of 5 bases from V and 5 bases from J, the junction contained 3 bases not matched to a gene. The length of the CDR3 is 14 residues. Germline V gene data show CDR1 as MDHEN and CDR2 as SYDVKM. The CDR3 bases are TGTGCCAGCAGTGACGGACAGGGGGATCAGCCCCAGCATTTT. It encodes CASSDGQGDQPQHF.